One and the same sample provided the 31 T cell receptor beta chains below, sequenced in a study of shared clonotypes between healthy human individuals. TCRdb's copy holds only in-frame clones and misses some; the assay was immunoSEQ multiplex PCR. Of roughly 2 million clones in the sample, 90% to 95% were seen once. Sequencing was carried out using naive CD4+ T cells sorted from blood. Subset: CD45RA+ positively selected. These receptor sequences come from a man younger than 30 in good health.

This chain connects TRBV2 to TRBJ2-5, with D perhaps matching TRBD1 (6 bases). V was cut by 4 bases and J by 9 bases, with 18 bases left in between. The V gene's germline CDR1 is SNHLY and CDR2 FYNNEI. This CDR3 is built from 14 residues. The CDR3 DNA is TGTGCCAGCAGTGCGGAACAGGGCTCGTGGGCCCAGTACTTC. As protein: CASSAEQGSWAQYF.

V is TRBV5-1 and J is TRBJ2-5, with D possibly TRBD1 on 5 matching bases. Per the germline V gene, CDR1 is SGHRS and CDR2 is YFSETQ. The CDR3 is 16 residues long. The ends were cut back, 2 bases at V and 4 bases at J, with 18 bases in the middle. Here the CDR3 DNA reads TGCGCCAGCAGCTTCCCTACAGGTAACGAAGGAGAGACCCAGTACTTC. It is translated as CASSFPTGNEGETQYF.

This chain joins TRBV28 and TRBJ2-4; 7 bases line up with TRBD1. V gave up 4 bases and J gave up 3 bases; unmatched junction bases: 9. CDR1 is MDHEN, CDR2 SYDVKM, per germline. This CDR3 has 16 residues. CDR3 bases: TGTGCCAGCAGTTCGAGGGGGCGCATGGGCAAAAACATTCAGTACTTC. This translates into CASSSRGRMGKNIQYF.

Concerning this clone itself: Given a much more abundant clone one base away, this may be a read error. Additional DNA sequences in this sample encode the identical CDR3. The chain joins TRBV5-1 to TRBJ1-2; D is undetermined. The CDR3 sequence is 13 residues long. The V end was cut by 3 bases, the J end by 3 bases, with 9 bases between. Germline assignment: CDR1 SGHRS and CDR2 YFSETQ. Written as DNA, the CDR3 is TGCGCCAGCAGCTCTGGCGCGGACTATGGCTACACCTTC. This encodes CASSSGADYGYTF.

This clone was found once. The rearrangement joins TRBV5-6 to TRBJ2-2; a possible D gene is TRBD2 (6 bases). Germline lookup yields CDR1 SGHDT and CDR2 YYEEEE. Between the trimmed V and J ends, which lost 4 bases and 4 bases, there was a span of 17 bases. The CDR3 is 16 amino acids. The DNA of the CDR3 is TGTGCCAGCAGCGCCGGGCCCCTCGGGGGCACCGGGGAGCTGTTTTTT. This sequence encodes CASSAGPLGGTGELFF.

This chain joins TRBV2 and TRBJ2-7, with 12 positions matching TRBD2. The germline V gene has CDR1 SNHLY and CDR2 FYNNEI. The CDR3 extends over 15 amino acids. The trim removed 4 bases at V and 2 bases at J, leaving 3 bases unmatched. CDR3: CASSAGLAGAYEQYF. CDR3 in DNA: TGTGCCAGCAGTGCGGGACTAGCGGGCGCCTACGAGCAGTACTTC.

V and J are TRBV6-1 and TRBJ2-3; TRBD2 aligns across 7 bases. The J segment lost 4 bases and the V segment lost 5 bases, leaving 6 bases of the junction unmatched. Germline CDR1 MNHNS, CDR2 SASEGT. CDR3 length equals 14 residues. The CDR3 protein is CASSIAGVADTQYF. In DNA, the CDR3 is TGTGCCAGCAGTATCGCGGGGGTTGCAGATACGCAGTATTTT.

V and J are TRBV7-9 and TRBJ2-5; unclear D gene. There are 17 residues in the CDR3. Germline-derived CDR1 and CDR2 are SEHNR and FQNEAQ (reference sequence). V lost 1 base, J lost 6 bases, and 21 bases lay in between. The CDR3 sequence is CASSLVSPLVEMKTQYF. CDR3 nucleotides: TGTGCCAGCAGCTTAGTATCCCCATTGGTCGAAATGAAGACCCAGTACTTC.

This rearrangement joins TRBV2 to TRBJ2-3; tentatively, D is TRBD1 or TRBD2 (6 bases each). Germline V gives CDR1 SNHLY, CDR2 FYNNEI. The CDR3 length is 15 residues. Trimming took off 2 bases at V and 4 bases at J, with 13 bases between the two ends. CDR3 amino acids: CASSEQAGEADTQYF. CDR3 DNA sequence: TGTGCCAGCAGTGAACAGGCAGGGGAGGCAGATACGCAGTATTTT.

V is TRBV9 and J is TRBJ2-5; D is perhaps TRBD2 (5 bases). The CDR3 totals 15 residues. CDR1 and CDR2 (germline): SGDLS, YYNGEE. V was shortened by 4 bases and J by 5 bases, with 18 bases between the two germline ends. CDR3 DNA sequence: TGTGCCAGCAGCCCGACCGATGGGAGTTACGAGACCCAGTACTTC. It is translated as CASSPTDGSYETQYF.

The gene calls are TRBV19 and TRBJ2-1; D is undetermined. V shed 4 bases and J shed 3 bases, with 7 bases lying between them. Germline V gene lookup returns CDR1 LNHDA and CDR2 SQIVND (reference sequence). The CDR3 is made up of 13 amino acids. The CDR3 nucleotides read TGTGCCAGTAGTAGTAGGAGCTACAATGAGCAGTTCTTC. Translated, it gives CASSSRSYNEQFF.

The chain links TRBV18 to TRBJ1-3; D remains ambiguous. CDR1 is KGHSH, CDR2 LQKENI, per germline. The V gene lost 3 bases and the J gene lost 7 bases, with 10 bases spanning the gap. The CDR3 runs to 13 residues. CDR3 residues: CASSPSLDNTIYF. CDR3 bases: TGTGCCAGCTCACCTTCCTTGGACAACACCATATATTTT.

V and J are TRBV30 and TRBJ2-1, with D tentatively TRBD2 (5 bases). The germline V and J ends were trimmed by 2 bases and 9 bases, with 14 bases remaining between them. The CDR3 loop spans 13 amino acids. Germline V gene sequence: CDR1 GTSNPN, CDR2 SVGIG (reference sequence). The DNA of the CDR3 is TGTGCCTGGAGTTATATCGGGGTCGGTGAGCAGTTCTTC. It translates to CAWSYIGVGEQFF.

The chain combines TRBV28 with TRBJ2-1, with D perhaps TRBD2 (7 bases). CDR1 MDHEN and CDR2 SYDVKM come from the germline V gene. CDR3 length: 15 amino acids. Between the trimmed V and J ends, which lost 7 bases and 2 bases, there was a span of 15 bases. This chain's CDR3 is CASTVAGATYNEQFF. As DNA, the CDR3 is TGTGCCAGCACCGTGGCGGGGGCTACCTACAATGAGCAGTTCTTC.

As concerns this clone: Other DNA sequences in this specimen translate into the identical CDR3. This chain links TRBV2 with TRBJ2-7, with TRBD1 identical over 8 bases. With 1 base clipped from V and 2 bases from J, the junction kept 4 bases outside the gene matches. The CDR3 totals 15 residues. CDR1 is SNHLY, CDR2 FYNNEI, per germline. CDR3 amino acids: CASSEGQGAPYEQYF. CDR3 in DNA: TGTGCCAGCAGTGAAGGGCAGGGGGCCCCCTACGAGCAGTACTTC.

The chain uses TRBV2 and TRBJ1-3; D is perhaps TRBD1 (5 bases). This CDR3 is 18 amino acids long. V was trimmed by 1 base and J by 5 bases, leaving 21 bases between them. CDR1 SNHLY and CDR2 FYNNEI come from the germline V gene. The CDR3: CASSEVGPVGVSRNTIYF. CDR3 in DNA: TGTGCCAGCAGTGAAGTTGGGCCCGTGGGGGTATCTCGAAACACCATATATTTT.

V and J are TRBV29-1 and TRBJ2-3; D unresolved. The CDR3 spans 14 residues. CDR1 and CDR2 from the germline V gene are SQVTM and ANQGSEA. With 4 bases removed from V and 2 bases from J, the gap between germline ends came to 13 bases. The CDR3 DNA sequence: TGCAGCGTTGGGGGTGACCCGCTCACAGATACGCAGTATTTT. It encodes CSVGGDPLTDTQYF.

CDR3 bases: TGTGCCAGCAGTTTTCAACGGGGGGTCGCCTACAATGAGCAGTTCTTC. It is translated as CASSFQRGVAYNEQFF. This sequence joins TRBV28 and TRBJ2-1; 7 bases match TRBD2. The CDR3 totals 16 residues. Trimming cost V 3 bases and J 2 bases; bases outside gene matches: 7. Germline V gene sequence: CDR1 MDHEN, CDR2 SYDVKM.

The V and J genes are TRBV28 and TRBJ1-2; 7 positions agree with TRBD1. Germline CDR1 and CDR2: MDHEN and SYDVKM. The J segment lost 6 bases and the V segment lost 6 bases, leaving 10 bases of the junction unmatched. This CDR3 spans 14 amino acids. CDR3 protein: CASRTTGRVDGYTF. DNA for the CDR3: TGTGCCAGCAGAACGACAGGGAGAGTTGATGGCTACACCTTC.

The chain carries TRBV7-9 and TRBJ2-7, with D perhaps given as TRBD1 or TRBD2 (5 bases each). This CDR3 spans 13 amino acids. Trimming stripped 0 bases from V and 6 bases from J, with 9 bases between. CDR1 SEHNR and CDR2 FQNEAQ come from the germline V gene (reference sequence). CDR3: CASSLAGTSEQYF. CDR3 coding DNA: TGTGCCAGCAGCTTAGCGGGGACCAGCGAGCAGTACTTC.

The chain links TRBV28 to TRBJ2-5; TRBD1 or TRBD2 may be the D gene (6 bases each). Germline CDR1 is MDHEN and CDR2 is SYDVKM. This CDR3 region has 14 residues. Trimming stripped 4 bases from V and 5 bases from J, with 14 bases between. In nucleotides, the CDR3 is TGTGCCAGCAGTTCCCGGGGGCGACAGGAGACCCAGTACTTC. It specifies CASSSRGRQETQYF.

The CDR3 region is CASSSQGSDVEQYF. Written as DNA, the CDR3 is TGTGCCAGCTCCTCACAGGGGAGTGACGTCGAGCAGTACTTC. J is TRBJ2-7 and V is TRBV18; 7 nucleotides line up with TRBD1. Germline V gene lookup returns CDR1 KGHSH and CDR2 LQKENI. The CDR3 has 14 residues. V was pared by 6 bases and J by 6 bases, with 11 bases of the junction left unmatched.

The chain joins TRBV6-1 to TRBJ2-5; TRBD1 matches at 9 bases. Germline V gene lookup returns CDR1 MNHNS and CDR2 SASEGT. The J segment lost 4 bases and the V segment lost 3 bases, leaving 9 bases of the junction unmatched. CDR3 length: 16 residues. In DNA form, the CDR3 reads TGTGCCAGCAGTGAGCACCGGGACAGGGTAACAGAGACCCAGTACTTC. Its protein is CASSEHRDRVTETQYF.

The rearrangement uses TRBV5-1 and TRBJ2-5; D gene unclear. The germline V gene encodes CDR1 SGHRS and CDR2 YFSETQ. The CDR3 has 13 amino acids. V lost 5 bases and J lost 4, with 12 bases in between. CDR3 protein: CASRTDIPETQYF. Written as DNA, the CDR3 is TGCGCCAGCAGAACTGACATACCAGAGACCCAGTACTTC.

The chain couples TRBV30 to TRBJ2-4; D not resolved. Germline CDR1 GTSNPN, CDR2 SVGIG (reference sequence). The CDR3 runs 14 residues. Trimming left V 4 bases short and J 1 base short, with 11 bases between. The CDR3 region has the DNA TGTGCCTGGATCTCGGGCTTCGCCAAAAACATTCAGTACTTC. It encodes CAWISGFAKNIQYF.

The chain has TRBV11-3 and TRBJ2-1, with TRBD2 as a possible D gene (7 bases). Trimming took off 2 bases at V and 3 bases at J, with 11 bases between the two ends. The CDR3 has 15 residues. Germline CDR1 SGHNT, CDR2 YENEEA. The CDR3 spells CASSLKGGVYNEQFF. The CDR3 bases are TGTGCCAGCAGCTTAAAAGGGGGGGTCTACAATGAGCAGTTCTTC.

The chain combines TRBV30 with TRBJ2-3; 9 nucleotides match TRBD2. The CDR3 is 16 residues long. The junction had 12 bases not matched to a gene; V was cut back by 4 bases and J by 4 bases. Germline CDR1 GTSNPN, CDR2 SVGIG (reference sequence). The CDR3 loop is CAWNKAGGRQSDTQYF. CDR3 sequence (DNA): TGTGCCTGGAATAAAGCGGGAGGCCGTCAGTCAGATACGCAGTATTTT.

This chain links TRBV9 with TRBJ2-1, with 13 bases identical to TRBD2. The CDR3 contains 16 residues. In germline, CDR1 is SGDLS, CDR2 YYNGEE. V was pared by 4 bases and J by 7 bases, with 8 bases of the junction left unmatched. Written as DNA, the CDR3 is TGTGCCAGCAGCTCCCGACTAGCGGGGGGCCTGAATGAGCAGTTCTTC. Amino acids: CASSSRLAGGLNEQFF.

DNA for the CDR3: TGTGCCAGCAGCAGACAGGGGAGCTCCTACGAGCAGTACTTC. Its translation: CASSRQGSSYEQYF. V usage is TRBV6-5 and J usage is TRBJ2-7, with 8 bases fitting TRBD1. V gave up 6 bases and J gave up 0 bases; unmatched junction bases: 4. CDR1 is MNHEY and CDR2 is SVGAGI in the germline V gene. The CDR3 runs to 14 residues.

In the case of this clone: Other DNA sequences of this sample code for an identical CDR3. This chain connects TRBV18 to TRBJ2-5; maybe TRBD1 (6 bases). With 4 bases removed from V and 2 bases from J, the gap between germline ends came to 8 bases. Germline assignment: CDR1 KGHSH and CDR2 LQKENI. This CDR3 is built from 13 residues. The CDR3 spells CASSRGTQETQYF. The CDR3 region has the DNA TGTGCCAGCTCACGAGGGACACAAGAGACCCAGTACTTC.

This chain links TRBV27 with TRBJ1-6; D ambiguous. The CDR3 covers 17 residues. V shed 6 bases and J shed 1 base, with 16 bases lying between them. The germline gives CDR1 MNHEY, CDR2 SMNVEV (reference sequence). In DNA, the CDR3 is TGTGCCAGCAGCCTACAAGGGAGCTTGTCCTATAATTCACCCCTCCACTTT. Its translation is CASSLQGSLSYNSPLHF.